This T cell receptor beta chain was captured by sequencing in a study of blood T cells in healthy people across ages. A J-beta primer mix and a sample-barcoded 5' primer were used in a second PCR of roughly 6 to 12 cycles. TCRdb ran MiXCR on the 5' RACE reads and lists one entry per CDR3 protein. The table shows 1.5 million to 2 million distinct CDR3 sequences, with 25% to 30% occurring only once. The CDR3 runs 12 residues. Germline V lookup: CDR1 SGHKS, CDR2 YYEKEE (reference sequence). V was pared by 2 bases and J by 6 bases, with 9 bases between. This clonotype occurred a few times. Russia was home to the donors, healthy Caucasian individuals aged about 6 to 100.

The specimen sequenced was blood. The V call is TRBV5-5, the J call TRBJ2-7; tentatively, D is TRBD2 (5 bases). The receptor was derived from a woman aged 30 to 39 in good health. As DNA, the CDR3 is TGTGCCAGCAGCTTCGCGGAGGCCGAGCAGTACTTC. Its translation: CASSFAEAEQYF.